This T cell receptor beta chain was sequenced for a study of blood T cell repertoires in COVID-19. Across the study: Collection of acute and convalescent COVID-19 samples took place in the United States, Italy and Spain.

TCRdb's copy holds only in-frame clones and misses some; the assay was immunoSEQ multiplex PCR. The table has just over 300,000 clones, roughly 90% seen once. This CDR3 comprises 16 residues. V shed 5 bases and J 0 bases; nucleotides not matched to a gene: 7. Germline V gene lookup returns CDR1 LGHDT and CDR2 YNNKEL (reference sequence). The gene calls are TRBV3-1 (or the pseudogene TRBV3-2) and TRBJ1-5; TRBD1 aligns across 7 bases. The sample taken for sequencing was peripheral blood. This clonotype was sampled from a man younger than 30 with active or convalescent COVID-19. In DNA form, the CDR3 reads TGTGCCAGCAGCTATGGGACAGCTCTTAGCAATCAGCCCCAGCATTTT. The encoded protein is CASSYGTALSNQPQHF.